This TCR beta chain was sequenced for a study of T cell responses to AZD1222 COVID-19 vaccine. Findings and limits, study-wide: White British people made up most donors, females outnumbered males, and clonal diversity was possibly underestimated. Breadth and depth of Spike-specific TCRs rose after two AZD1222 doses.

Details on this clone: What it binds is not known.

Assay: immunoSEQ multiplex PCR; the TCRdb copy retains only in-frame clones and omits some. The sample holds approximately 85,000 clones, about nine tenths seen once. Trimming removed 4 bases from V and 4 bases from J, with 9 bases in between. The CDR3 covers 13 residues. The germline CDR1 and CDR2 sequences are SGHRS and YFSETQ. Sequenced here: peripheral blood, sampled on day 0 of AZD1222 vaccination. This TCR derives from an adult in good health. This chain connects TRBV5-1 to TRBJ1-5, with D possibly matching TRBD1 (5 bases). CDR3 nucleotides: TGCGCCAGCAGCCGGGGGGATAATCAGCCCCAGCATTTT. Translation: CASSRGDNQPQHF. The full variable domain, with the rest looked up from reference TRBV5-1 and TRBJ1-5, is KAGVTQTPRYLIKTRGQQVTLSCSPISGHRSVSWYQQTPGQGLQFLFEYFSETQRNKGNFPGRFSGRQFSNSRSEMNVSTLELGDSALYLCASSRGDNQPQHFGDGTRLSIL.